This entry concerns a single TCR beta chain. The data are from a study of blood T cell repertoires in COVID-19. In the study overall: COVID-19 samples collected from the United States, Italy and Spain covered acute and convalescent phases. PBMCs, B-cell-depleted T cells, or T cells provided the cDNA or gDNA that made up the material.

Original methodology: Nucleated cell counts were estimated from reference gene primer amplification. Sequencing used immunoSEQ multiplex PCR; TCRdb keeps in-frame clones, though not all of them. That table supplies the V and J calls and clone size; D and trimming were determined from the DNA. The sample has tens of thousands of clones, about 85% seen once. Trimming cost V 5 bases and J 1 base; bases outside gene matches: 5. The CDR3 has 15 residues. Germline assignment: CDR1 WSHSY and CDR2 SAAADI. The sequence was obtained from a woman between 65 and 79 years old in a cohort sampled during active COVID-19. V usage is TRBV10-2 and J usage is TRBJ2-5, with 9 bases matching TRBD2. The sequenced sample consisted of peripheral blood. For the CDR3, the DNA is TGCGCCAGCAGTTCACTAGCGGGTCCCCAAGAGACCCAGTACTTC. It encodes CASSSLAGPQETQYF.